This T cell receptor beta chain came from a study of cytomegalovirus exposure and HLA in healthy donors. Study as a whole: Roughly four fifths of a few hundred genotyped donors fell in the Caucasian-associated ancestry cluster.

As concerns this clone: No antigen is known for it.

The PCR used 60 Vbeta and 13 Jbeta primers. Assay: immunoSEQ multiplex PCR; the TCRdb copy retains only in-frame clones and omits some. This sample yields 100,000 to 150,000 clones, of which 70% to 80% are seen a single time; around 16% belongs to the top ten. Study-wide findings and caveats: Associated with cytomegalovirus, according to the listing, were around 160 TCR beta chains. A few chains linked to CMV were shown in vitro to be specific for CMV antigens. The Asian-associated ancestry cluster reportedly had fewer N-insertions than the approximately 670-donor mean in a later analysis.

Sample: PBMCs. The clonotype comes from a man aged 50-60 years in good health and CMV-seropositive.

CDR3 in amino acids: CASSLFGLAGSYEQYF. The CDR3 DNA reads TGTGCCAGCAGCTTATTTGGGCTAGCGGGGTCCTACGAGCAGTACTTC. The chain uses TRBV11-2 and TRBJ2-7; TRBD2 matches 9 bases. The J segment lost 1 base and the V segment lost 2 bases, leaving 6 bases of the junction unmatched. Germline assignment: CDR1 SGHAT and CDR2 FQNNGV. The CDR3 sequence is 16 residues long.